These 32 T cell receptor beta chains were sequenced from one sample in a study of CD8 T cells in ankylosing spondylitis. Overall study results and limits: Seemingly characteristic of ankylosing spondylitis blood was a TCR beta motif consisting of 7 or 8 highly homologous variants.

From the 5' RACE reads, TCRdb called clonotypes with MiXCR, one entry per CDR3 protein. The table has over 200,000 distinct CDR3 sequences, around 18% seen once. The antigens for these receptors are not known. Sequencing input: blood, either unsorted or a sorted T cell fraction (not recorded which). The receptors were sampled from a male donor with ankylosing spondylitis.

This clonotype was detected many times. The genes are TRBV29-1 and TRBJ2-7; 8 bases are shared with TRBD1. V lost 5 bases and J lost 3; bases outside the gene matches: 12. There are 15 residues in the CDR3. Germline loops: CDR1 SQVTM, CDR2 ANQGSEA. The CDR3 region has the DNA TGCAGCGTTTTCGTCTCGGGACAGGCCAACTACGAGCAGTACTTC. This codes for CSVFVSGQANYEQYF.

This chain connects TRBV12-3 or TRBV12-4 to TRBJ2-5; D remains unclear. V was cut by 6 bases and J by 3 bases, with 17 bases left in between. The CDR3 sequence is 15 residues long. The CDR3 protein is CASSPAQLLEETQYF. The CDR3 nucleotides read TGTGCCAGCAGCCCCGCCCAGTTACTCGAAGAGACCCAGTACTTC.

The chain links TRBV14 to TRBJ2-2; possibly TRBD2 for D (5 bases). V lost 0 bases and J 4 bases, leaving 15 bases between the germline ends. Germline CDR1 reads SGHDN; CDR2 reads FVKESK. There are 17 residues in the CDR3. The CDR3 DNA follows: TGTGCCAGCAGCCAAGATTCAGTAGCGTCGGTCACCGGGGAGCTGTTTTTT. Residues: CASSQDSVASVTGELFF.

This clonotype has just a few counts. The junction shows a germline mismatch at one end, possibly a read error. The chain employs TRBV6-1 and TRBJ2-7; D is uncertain. CDR1 MNHNS and CDR2 SASEGT come from the germline V gene. There are 12 residues in the CDR3. The CDR3 nucleotides read TGTGCCAGAAGTGAACCACACTACGAGCAGTACTTC. Translating it yields CARSEPHYEQYF.

The chain combines TRBV11-2 with TRBJ2-3; 7 nucleotides line up with TRBD1. In germline, CDR1 is SGHAT, CDR2 FQNNGV. With 3 bases clipped from V and 4 bases from J, the junction kept 7 bases outside the gene matches. CDR3 length: 15 residues. The CDR3 region has the DNA TGTGCCAGCAGCTTCCCGACAGGGAGAGCAGATACGCAGTATTTT. Translation gives CASSFPTGRADTQYF.

This clonotype has only a few counts. This CDR3 reads CATSDVNEETQYF. The CDR3 coding sequence is TGTGCCACCAGTGATGTGAATGAGGAGACCCAGTACTTC. This chain connects TRBV24-1 to TRBJ2-5; D not resolved. The CDR3 covers 13 residues. The germline V gene has CDR1 KGHDR and CDR2 SFDVKD. V lost 3 bases to trimming and J lost 5 bases, with 9 bases between them.

In its sample, this clonotype was seen many times. V usage is TRBV20-1 and J usage is TRBJ1-1, with D possibly being TRBD1 (5 bases). The CDR3 totals 13 residues. V was pared by 7 bases and J by 4 bases, with 16 bases between. The germline V gene has CDR1 DFQATT and CDR2 SNEGSKA (reference sequence). CDR3 nucleotide sequence: TGCAGTGTTAGCCCAGGGAGGGTCACTGAAGCTTTCTTT. Its protein product is CSVSPGRVTEAFF.

This clonotype showed up many times. The chain is built from TRBV12-3 or TRBV12-4 and TRBJ2-1; maybe TRBD2 (6 bases). The CDR3 is 15 amino acids. V was cut by 1 base and J by 6 bases, with 13 bases left in between. Here the CDR3 DNA reads TGTGCCAGCAGTTTAGGGACTACTACAAGCAATGAGCAGTTCTTC. Its translation: CASSLGTTTSNEQFF.

In its sample, this clonotype was seen a few times. The chain links TRBV29-1 to TRBJ2-1; tentative D call: TRBD2 (6 bases). The germline gives CDR1 SQVTM, CDR2 ANQGSEA. There are 12 residues in the CDR3. V was trimmed by 8 bases and J by 6 bases, leaving 14 bases between them. CDR3 nucleotide sequence: TGCAGCTTCATCCCGGGAGCCAATGAGCAGTTCTTC. Translated: CSFIPGANEQFF.

The CDR3 reads CASAPGGSHEQYF. In DNA, the CDR3 is TGTGCCAGCGCCCCGGGAGGGAGCCACGAGCAGTACTTC. This chain links TRBV12-3 or TRBV12-4 with TRBJ2-7, with 8 bases aligning to TRBD2. CDR3 length equals 13 residues. The ends lost 8 bases at V and 5 bases at J; junction bases unmatched: 8.

The gene calls are TRBV29-1 and TRBJ2-1; weak D call: TRBD2 (5 bases). The germline V gene has CDR1 SQVTM and CDR2 ANQGSEA. The CDR3 contains 15 residues. V was pared by 7 bases and J by 0 bases, with 16 bases between. The CDR3 sequence: CSARGRVNSYNEQFF. The CDR3 DNA reads TGCAGCGCACGTGGGCGGGTAAACTCCTACAATGAGCAGTTCTTC.

This chain joins TRBV9 and TRBJ2-1; D remains ambiguous. The germline V gene has CDR1 SGDLS and CDR2 YYNGEE. The CDR3 covers 12 residues. V shed 3 bases and J shed 7 bases, with 8 bases lying between them. The CDR3 sequence: CASSADPNEQFF. The CDR3 DNA sequence: TGTGCCAGCAGCGCCGATCCGAATGAGCAGTTCTTC.

The chain employs TRBV15 and TRBJ1-5; 7 nucleotides align to TRBD1. Germline V gene data show CDR1 as LNHNV and CDR2 as YYDKDF (reference sequence). Trimming cost V 5 bases and J 3 bases; bases outside gene matches: 10. This CDR3 region has 16 residues. CDR3 in amino acids: CATSGAPGQSNQPQHF. CDR3 in DNA: TGTGCCACCAGCGGAGCGCCGGGACAGTCCAATCAGCCCCAGCATTTT.

About this clonotype itself: A much larger clone sits a single nucleotide away, making a read error possible. The chain has TRBV29-1 and TRBJ2-2; possible D gene TRBD1, 5 bases. The germline V gene encodes CDR1 SQVTM and CDR2 ANQGSEA. This CDR3 region has 13 residues. The CDR3 protein is CNVRRENTGELFF. In DNA form, the CDR3 reads TGCAACGTTCGCAGGGAGAACACCGGGGAGCTGTTTTTT.

The DNA for the CDR3 is TGTGCCAGCAGCCCGGGGGGGCGGGAGGTTTATGAGCAGTTCTTC. Translated: CASSPGGREVYEQFF. The chain uses TRBV5-5 and TRBJ2-1, with TRBD2 matching over 8 bases. Per the germline V gene, CDR1 is SGHKS and CDR2 is YYEKEE (reference sequence). The CDR3 is 15 residues long. Trimming removed 4 bases from V and 8 bases from J; junction bases left unmatched: 11.

This clonotype was seen a handful of times. V is TRBV11-2 and J is TRBJ2-3; the match to TRBD2 covers 10 bases. This CDR3 comprises 18 residues. V was pared by 5 bases and J by 1 base, with 12 bases of the junction left unmatched. The germline V gene encodes CDR1 SGHAT and CDR2 FQNNGV. CDR3 residues: CASSRRGVAGGGTDTQYF. In DNA form, the CDR3 reads TGTGCCAGCAGCCGGAGGGGTGTAGCGGGAGGAGGCACAGATACGCAGTATTTT.

The V and J genes are TRBV4-3 and TRBJ2-2; TRBD1 might be the D (6 bases). Trimming removed 2 bases from V and 6 bases from J, with 10 bases in between. Germline CDR1 and CDR2: LGHNA and YSLEER. This CDR3 contains 14 residues. The CDR3 coding sequence is TGCGCCAGCAGCCAATTGGGGGCGGCCGGGGAGCTGTTTTTT. Translated: CASSQLGAAGELFF.

This clonotype was counted a few times. J is TRBJ2-7 and V is TRBV20-1, with a tentative D call TRBD1 (5 bases). V shed 3 bases and J shed 4 bases, with 13 bases lying between them. CDR1 is DFQATT and CDR2 is SNEGSKA in the germline V gene (reference sequence). This CDR3 is 13 amino acids long. CDR3 nucleotide sequence: TGCAGTGCTAGGACAGAATTTCCTTACGAGCAGTACTTC. Translating it yields CSARTEFPYEQYF.

The chain employs TRBV7-9 and TRBJ2-3; maybe TRBD2 (6 bases). V gave up 5 bases and J gave up 5 bases, with 14 bases separating them. CDR1 SEHNR and CDR2 FQNEAQ come from the germline V gene (reference sequence). This CDR3 contains 14 residues. The CDR3 protein is CASSLFWGGDTQYF. CDR3 DNA: TGTGCCAGCAGCCTTTTTTGGGGAGGAGATACGCAGTATTTT. Using reference TRBV7-9 and TRBJ2-3 for the parts outside the CDR3, the full variable domain is DTGVSQNPRHKITKRGQNVTFRCDPISEHNRLYWYRQTLGQGPEFLTYFQNEAQLEKSRLLSDRFSAERPKGSFSTLEIQRTEQGDSAMYLCASSLFWGGDTQYFGPGTRLTVL.

The sample holds a few counts of this clonotype. The rearrangement joins TRBV12-3 or TRBV12-4 to TRBJ2-2; 11 nucleotides agree with TRBD2. The V and J ends lost 3 bases and 7 bases, in that order; junction bases with no gene match: 7. This CDR3 contains 16 residues. This chain's CDR3 is CASSFTSGSQGGELFF. For the CDR3, the DNA is TGTGCCAGCAGTTTTACTAGCGGGAGTCAGGGCGGGGAGCTGTTTTTT.

The chain carries TRBV5-1 and TRBJ2-1; 9 nucleotides match TRBD2. Germline assignment: CDR1 SGHRS and CDR2 YFSETQ. CDR3 size: 15 residues. After removal of 4 bases from V and 7 bases from J, the junction contained 9 bases not matched to a gene. Here the CDR3 DNA reads TGCGCCAGCAGCGCCGGGACTAGCTTCGGTAATGAGCAGTTCTTC. It is translated as CASSAGTSFGNEQFF.

V and J are TRBV20-1 and TRBJ1-1; D ambiguous. V was trimmed by 0 bases and J by 0 bases, leaving 17 bases between them. This CDR3 has 17 residues. CDR1 and CDR2 (germline): DFQATT, SNEGSKA (reference sequence). The CDR3 sequence: CSARDWEETIMNTEAFF. CDR3 coding DNA: TGCAGTGCTAGAGATTGGGAGGAGACAATAATGAACACTGAAGCTTTCTTT.

The genes are TRBV5-1 and TRBJ2-1, with D perhaps TRBD2 (5 bases). The V and J ends lost 0 bases and 10 bases respectively, with 11 bases between them. From germline, CDR1 is SGHRS and CDR2 YFSETQ. The CDR3 consists of 13 residues. The CDR3 protein is CASSLEASLEQFF. For the CDR3, the DNA is TGCGCCAGCAGCTTGGAGGCTAGCCTCGAGCAGTTCTTC.

This clonotype was recorded at least ten times. The chain couples TRBV5-1 to TRBJ2-7; D might be TRBD1 (6 bases). Germline V lookup: CDR1 SGHRS, CDR2 YFSETQ. With 0 bases removed from V and 1 base from J, the gap between germline ends came to 8 bases. The CDR3 has 14 amino acids. For the CDR3, the DNA is TGCGCCAGCAGCTTGGGGACAGCTTCCTACGAGCAGTACTTC. Its protein is CASSLGTASYEQYF.

This clonotype was picked up many times. The chain couples TRBV2 to TRBJ1-1; no definite D call. CDR3 length: 15 residues. Germline assignment: CDR1 SNHLY and CDR2 FYNNEI. Trimming pared 1 base from V and 4 bases from J, leaving 13 bases between. The CDR3 loop is CASSEDTNDGTEAFF. The CDR3, as DNA: TGTGCCAGCAGTGAAGACACCAACGACGGCACTGAAGCTTTCTTT.

The chain is built from TRBV20-1 and TRBJ2-7, with 10 nucleotides matching TRBD1. V shed 3 bases, J shed 3 bases, and the junction held 8 bases outside the gene matches. The CDR3 extends over 15 amino acids. Germline loops: CDR1 DFQATT, CDR2 SNEGSKA (reference sequence). CDR3 amino acids: CSASGRTGGLYEQYF. DNA for the CDR3: TGCAGTGCTAGTGGTCGGACAGGGGGTCTCTACGAGCAGTACTTC.

This clonotype was seen only a few times. The chain carries TRBV12-3 or TRBV12-4 and TRBJ2-7; no firm D call. The CDR3 totals 13 residues. The ends were cut back, 3 bases at V and 6 bases at J, with 12 bases in the middle. In DNA form, the CDR3 reads TGTGCCAGCAGTTTTTTAAGCAGGTCCGAGCAGTACTTC. Its protein product is CASSFLSRSEQYF.

This clonotype was observed a handful of times. V usage is TRBV13 and J usage is TRBJ2-2, with D tentatively TRBD1 or TRBD2 (5 bases each). Germline loops: CDR1 PRHDT, CDR2 FYEKMQ (reference sequence). CDR3 length: 18 residues. V was shortened by 0 bases and J by 2 bases, with 16 bases between the two germline ends. CDR3 nucleotides: TGTGCCAGCAGCTTAGGCGATCGGGGACCATCAAACACCGGGGAGCTGTTTTTT. Its translation is CASSLGDRGPSNTGELFF.

This clonotype has only a few counts. This rearrangement joins TRBV7-9 to TRBJ2-2; possible D gene TRBD1, 6 bases. This CDR3 is built from 16 residues. Trimming left V 3 bases short and J 1 base short, with 12 bases between. Germline CDR1 reads SEHNR; CDR2 reads FQNEAQ (reference sequence). CDR3: CASSLLPGENTGELFF. The CDR3 DNA sequence: TGTGCCAGCAGCTTGCTTCCAGGGGAGAACACCGGGGAGCTGTTTTTT.

This clonotype turned up a few times. The chain is built from TRBV15 and TRBJ2-3; no clear D. The CDR3 is made up of 17 amino acids. The V end lost 0 bases, the J end lost 7 bases, and 20 bases lay between the germline ends. The V gene's germline CDR1 is LNHNV and CDR2 YYDKDF (reference sequence). CDR3 loop: CATSRDIPQSSSNTQYF. The CDR3 coding sequence is TGTGCCACCAGCAGAGATATTCCTCAGTCCAGCTCGAATACGCAGTATTTT.

V usage is TRBV13 and J usage is TRBJ2-7, with TRBD1 matching over 8 bases. This CDR3 has 14 residues. V dropped 3 bases and J dropped 1; count of bases not matched to a gene: 2. CDR1 and CDR2 (germline): PRHDT, FYEKMQ (reference sequence). The CDR3 reads CASSFHRGSYEQYF. DNA for the CDR3: TGTGCCAGCAGCTTCCACAGGGGGTCCTACGAGCAGTACTTC.

The gene calls are TRBV10-2 and TRBJ2-1; D is possibly TRBD2 (7 bases). This CDR3 comprises 16 residues. Germline loops: CDR1 WSHSY, CDR2 SAAADI. Deletions cut 5 bases from V and 0 bases from J, with 14 bases between. CDR3 DNA sequence: TGCGCCAGCAGTAAACTAGGGGGGGACTCCTACAATGAGCAGTTCTTC. It yields the protein CASSKLGGDSYNEQFF.